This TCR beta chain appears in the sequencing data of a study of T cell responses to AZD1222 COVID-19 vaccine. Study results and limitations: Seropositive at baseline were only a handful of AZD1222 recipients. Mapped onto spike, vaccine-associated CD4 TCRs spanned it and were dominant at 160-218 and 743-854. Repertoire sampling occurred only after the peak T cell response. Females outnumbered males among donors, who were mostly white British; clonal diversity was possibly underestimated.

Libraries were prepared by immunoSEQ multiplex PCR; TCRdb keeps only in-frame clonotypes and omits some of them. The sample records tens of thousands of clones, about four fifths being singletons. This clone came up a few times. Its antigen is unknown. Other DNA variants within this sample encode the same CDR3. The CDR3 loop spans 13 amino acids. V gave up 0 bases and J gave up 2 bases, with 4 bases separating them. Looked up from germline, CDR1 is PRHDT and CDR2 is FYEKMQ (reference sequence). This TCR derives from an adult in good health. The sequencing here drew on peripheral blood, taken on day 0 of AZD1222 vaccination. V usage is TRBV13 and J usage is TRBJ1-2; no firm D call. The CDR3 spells CASSLGSNYGYTF. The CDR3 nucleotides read TGTGCCAGCAGCTTAGGATCAAACTATGGCTACACCTTC.